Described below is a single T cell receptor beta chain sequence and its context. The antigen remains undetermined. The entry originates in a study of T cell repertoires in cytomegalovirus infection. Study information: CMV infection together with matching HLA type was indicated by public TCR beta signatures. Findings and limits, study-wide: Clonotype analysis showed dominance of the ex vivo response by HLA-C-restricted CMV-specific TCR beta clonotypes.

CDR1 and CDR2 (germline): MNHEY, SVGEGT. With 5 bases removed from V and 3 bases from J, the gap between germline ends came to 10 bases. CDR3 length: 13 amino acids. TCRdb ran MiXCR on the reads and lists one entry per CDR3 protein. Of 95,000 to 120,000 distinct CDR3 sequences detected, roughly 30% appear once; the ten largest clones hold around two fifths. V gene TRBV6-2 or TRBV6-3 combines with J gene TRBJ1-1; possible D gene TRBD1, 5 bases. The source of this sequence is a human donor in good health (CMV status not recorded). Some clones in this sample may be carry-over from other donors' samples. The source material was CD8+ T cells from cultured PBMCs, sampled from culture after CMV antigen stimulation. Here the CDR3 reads CASSIGQHTEAFF. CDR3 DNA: TGTGCCAGCAGTATCGGACAACACACTGAAGCTTTCTTT.